This TCR beta chain is drawn from a study of beta chain features in type 1 diabetes. Study-level results: Cells with high TCR expression could be over-represented by cDNA sequencing. It was among patients, rather than healthy donors, that naive, central memory and Treg TCRB repertoires appeared more similar. All four CD4+ subsets from Type 1 diabetes patients carried moderately but significantly shorter TCRB CDR3s. Insertion counts at VDJ junctions were lower in type 1 diabetes patients, who also showed more deletions there.

This clone came up many times. As yet, its antigen is unknown. Other DNA sequences in the sample encode the same CDR3. cDNA synthesis used the whole RNA isolate, giving expressed TCRB sequences. Generated by immunoSEQ multiplex PCR, the TCRdb table keeps only in-frame clones and is missing some. This repertoire shows 300,000 to 350,000 clones, about a tenth found once; its top ten account for more than 0.8%. After removal of 4 bases from V and 2 bases from J, the junction contained 2 bases not matched to a gene. The CDR3 sequence is 14 residues long. Germline V gene lookup returns CDR1 MDHEN and CDR2 SYDVKM.

The chain couples TRBV28 to TRBJ2-5; 9 bases are a match to TRBD2. The receptor was derived from a man aged 25 to 45 with type 1 diabetes. Sequenced material: central memory CD4+ T cells from blood. The CDR3 is CASSSTSGQETQYF. The CDR3 coding sequence is TGTGCCAGCAGTTCGACTAGCGGACAAGAGACCCAGTACTTC.